Below, one TCR beta chain is given with its context. Antigen: not known. These data belong to a study of cytomegalovirus exposure and HLA in healthy donors. Study background: A data release that came early held tens of millions of unique TCRs from HLA-typed donors. Study results and caveats: Analysis was performed later, and it showed HLA-associated TCR beta chains to be more clonally expanded than equally common others. The analysis excluded some indistinguishable V segments, including TRBV6-2 and TRBV6-3. Some TCR beta chains (about 180 of them) were listed as cytomegalovirus-associated.

It was with 60 Vbeta and 13 Jbeta primers that the PCR ran. Method: immunoSEQ multiplex PCR; TCRdb's copy keeps in-frame clones and lacks some. The data hold some 160,000 clones, with around a tenth observed a single time. Germline CDR1 MGHRA, CDR2 YSYEKL. Trimming removed 4 bases at V and 7 bases at J, with 19 bases between. This CDR3 is built from 15 residues. The chain uses TRBV4-1 and TRBJ1-1, with D unclear. The material sequenced was PBMCs. The sequence was obtained from a male donor in good health and CMV-seronegative. CDR3 nucleotides: TGCGCCAGCAGCCCGGGTTTCTCCACGGCTGATGAAGCTTTCTTT. This encodes CASSPGFSTADEAFF.